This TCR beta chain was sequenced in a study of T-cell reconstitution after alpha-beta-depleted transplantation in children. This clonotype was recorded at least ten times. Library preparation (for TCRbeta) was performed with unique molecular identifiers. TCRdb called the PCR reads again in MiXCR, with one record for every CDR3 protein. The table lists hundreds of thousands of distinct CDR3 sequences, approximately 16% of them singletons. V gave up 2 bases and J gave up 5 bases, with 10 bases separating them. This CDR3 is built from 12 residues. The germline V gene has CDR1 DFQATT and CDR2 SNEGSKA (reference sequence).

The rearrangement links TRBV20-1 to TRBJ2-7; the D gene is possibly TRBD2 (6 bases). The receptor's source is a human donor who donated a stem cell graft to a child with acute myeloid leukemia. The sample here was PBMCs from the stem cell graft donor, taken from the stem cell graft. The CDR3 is CSARRGFDEQYV. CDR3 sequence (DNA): TGCAGTGCTAGACGGGGGTTCGACGAGCAGTACGTC.